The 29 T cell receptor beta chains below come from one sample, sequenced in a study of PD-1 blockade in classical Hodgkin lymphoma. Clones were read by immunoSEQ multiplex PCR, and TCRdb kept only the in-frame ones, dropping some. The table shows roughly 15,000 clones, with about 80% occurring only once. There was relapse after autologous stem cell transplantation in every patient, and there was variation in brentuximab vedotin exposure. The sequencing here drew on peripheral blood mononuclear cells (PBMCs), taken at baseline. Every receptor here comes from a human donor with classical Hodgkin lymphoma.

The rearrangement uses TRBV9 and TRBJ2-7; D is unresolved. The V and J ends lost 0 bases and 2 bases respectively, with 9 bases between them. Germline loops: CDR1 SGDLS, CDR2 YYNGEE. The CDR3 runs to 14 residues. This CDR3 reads CASSVALVPYEQYF. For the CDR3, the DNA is TGTGCCAGCAGCGTAGCTCTCGTGCCCTACGAGCAGTACTTC.

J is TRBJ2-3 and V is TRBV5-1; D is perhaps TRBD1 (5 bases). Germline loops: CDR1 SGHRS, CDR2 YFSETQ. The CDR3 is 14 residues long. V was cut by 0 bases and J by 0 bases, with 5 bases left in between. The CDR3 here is CASSLGQSTDTQYF. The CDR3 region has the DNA TGCGCCAGCAGCTTGGGACAGAGCACAGATACGCAGTATTTT.

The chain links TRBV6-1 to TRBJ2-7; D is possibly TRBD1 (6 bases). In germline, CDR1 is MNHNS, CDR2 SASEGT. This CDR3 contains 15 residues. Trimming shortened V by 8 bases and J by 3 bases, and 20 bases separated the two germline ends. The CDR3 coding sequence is TGTGCCAGCCGACGAGAAACACAGGGAAACTACGAGCAGTACTTC. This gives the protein CASRRETQGNYEQYF.

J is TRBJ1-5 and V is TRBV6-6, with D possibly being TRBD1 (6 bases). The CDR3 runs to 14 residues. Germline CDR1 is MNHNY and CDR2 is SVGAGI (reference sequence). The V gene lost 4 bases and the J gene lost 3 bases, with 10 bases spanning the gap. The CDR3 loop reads CASSSPGVNQPQHF. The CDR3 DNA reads TGTGCCAGCAGTTCCCCAGGGGTCAATCAGCCCCAGCATTTT.

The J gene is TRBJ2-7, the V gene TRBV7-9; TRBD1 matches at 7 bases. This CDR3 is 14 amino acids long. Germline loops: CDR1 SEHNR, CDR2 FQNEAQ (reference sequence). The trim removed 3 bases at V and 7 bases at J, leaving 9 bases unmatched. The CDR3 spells CASSFWDREDEQYF. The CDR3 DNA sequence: TGTGCCAGCAGCTTCTGGGACAGAGAGGATGAGCAGTACTTC.

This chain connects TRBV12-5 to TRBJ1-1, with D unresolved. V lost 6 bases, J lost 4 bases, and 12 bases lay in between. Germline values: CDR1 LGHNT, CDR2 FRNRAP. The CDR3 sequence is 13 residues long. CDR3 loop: CASGLSWGTEAFF. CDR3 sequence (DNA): TGTGCTAGTGGCCTCTCGTGGGGCACTGAAGCTTTCTTT.

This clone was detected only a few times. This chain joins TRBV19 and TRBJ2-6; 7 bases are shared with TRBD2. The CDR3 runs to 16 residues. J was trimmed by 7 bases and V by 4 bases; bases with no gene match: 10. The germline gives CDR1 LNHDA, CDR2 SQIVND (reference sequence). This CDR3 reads CASSNLGGVAANVLTF. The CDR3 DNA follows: TGTGCCAGTAGTAACCTGGGAGGGGTCGCAGCCAACGTCCTGACTTTC.

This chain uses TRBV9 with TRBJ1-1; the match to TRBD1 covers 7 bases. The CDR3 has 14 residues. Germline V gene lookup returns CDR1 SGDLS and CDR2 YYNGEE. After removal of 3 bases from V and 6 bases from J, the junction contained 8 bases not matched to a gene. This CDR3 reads CASSADRLGAEAFF. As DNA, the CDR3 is TGTGCCAGCAGCGCGGACAGGCTCGGGGCTGAAGCTTTCTTT.

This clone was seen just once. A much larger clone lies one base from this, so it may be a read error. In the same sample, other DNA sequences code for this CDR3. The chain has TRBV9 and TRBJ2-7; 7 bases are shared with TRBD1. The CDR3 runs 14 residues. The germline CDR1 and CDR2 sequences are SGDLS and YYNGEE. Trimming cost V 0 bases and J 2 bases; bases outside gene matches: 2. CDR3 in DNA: TGTGCCAGCAGCGTAGGACAGGGTACCTACGAGCAGTACTTC. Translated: CASSVGQGTYEQYF.

This CDR3 is CASSSGQNTDTQYF. Written as DNA, the CDR3 is TGCGCCAGCAGCTCGGGACAGAACACAGATACGCAGTATTTT. The chain links TRBV5-1 to TRBJ2-3; 7 bases line up with TRBD1. V shed 3 bases and J 2 bases; nucleotides not matched to a gene: 3. Germline CDR1 is SGHRS and CDR2 is YFSETQ. This CDR3 has 14 amino acids.

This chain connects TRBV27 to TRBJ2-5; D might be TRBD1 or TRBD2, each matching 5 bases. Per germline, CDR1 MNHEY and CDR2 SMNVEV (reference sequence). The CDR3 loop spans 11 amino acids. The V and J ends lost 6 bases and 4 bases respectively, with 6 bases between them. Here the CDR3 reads CASRRGETQYF. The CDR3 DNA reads TGTGCCAGCAGGAGGGGAGAGACCCAGTACTTC.

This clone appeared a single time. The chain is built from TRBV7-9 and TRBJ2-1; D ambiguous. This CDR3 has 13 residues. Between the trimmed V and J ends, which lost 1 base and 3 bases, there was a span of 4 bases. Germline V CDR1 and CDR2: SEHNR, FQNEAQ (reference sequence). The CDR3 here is CASSLGSYNEQFF. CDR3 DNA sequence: TGTGCCAGCAGCTTAGGGAGCTACAATGAGCAGTTCTTC.

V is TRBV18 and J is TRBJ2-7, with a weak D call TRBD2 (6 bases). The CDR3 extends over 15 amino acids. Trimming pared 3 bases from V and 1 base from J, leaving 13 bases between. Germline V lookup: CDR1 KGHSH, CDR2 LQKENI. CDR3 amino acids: CASSPGSHPSYEQYF. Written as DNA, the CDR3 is TGTGCCAGCTCACCCGGGAGTCACCCTTCCTACGAGCAGTACTTC.

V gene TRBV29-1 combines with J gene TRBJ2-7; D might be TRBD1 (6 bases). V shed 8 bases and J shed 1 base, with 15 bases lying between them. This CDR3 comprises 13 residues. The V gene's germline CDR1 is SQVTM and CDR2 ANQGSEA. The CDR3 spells CSIKQGISYEQYF. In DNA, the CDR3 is TGCAGCATAAAACAGGGTATATCCTACGAGCAGTACTTC.

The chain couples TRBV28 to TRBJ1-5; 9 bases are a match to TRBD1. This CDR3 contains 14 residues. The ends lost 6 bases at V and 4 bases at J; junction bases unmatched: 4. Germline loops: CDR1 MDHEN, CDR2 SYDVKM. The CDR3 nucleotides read TGTGCCAGCAGCCCCGGGACAGGGAATCAGCCCCAGCATTTT. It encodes CASSPGTGNQPQHF.

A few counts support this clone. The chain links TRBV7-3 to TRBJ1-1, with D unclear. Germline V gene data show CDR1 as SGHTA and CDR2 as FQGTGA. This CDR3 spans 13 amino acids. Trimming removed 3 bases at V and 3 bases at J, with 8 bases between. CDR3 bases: TGTGCCAGCAGCTTGAATAGCCACACTGAAGCTTTCTTT. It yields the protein CASSLNSHTEAFF. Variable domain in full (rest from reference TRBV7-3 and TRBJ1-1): GAGVSQTPSNKVTEKGKYVELRCDPISGHTALYWYRQSLGQGPEFLIYFQGTGAADDSGLPNDRFFAVRPEGSVSTLKIQRTERGDSAVYLCASSLNSHTEAFFGQGTRLTVV.

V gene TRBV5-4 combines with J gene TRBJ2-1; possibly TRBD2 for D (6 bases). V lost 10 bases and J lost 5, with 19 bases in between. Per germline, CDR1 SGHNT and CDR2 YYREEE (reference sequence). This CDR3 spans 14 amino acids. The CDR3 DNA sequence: TGTGCCCCCAGATACTGGGGGGTCGACAATGAGCAGTTCTTC. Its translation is CAPRYWGVDNEQFF.

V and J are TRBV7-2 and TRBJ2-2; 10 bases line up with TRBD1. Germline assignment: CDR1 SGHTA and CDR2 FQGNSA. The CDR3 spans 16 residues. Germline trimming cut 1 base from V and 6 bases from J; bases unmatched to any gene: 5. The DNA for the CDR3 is TGTGCCAGCAGCTTAGAGGGACAGGGGTTGGCCGGGGAGCTGTTTTTT. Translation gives CASSLEGQGLAGELFF. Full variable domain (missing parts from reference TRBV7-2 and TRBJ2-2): GAGVSQSPSNKVTEKGKDVELRCDPISGHTALYWYRQSLGQGLEFLIYFQGNSAPDKSGLPSDRFSAERTGGSVSTLTIQRTQQEDSAVYLCASSLEGQGLAGELFFGEGSRLTVL.

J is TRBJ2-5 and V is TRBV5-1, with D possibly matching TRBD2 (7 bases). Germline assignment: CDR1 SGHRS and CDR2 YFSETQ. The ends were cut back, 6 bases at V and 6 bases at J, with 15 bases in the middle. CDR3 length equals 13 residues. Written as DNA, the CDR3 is TGCGCCAGCACGGTACAGGGAGGGCAGACCCAGTACTTC. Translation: CASTVQGGQTQYF.

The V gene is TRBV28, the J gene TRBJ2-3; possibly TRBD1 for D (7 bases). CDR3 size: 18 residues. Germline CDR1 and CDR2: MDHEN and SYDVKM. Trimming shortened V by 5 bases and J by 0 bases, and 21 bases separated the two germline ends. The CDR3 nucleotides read TGTGCCAGCAGTACAGGGAGGCCAGGGGGGACTAGCACAGATACGCAGTATTTT. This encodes CASSTGRPGGTSTDTQYF. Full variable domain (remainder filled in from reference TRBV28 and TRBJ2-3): DVKVTQSSRYLVKRTGEKVFLECVQDMDHENMFWYRQDPGLGLRLIYFSYDVKMKEKGDIPEGYSVSREKKERFSLILESASTNQTSMYLCASSTGRPGGTSTDTQYFGPGTRLTVL.

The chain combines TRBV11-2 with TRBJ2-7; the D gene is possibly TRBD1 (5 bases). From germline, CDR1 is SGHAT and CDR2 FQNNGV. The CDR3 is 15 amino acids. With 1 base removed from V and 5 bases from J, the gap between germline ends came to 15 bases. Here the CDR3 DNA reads TGTGCCAGCAGCTTAGTCCCCGGACAAATGGACGAGCAGTACTTC. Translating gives CASSLVPGQMDEQYF.

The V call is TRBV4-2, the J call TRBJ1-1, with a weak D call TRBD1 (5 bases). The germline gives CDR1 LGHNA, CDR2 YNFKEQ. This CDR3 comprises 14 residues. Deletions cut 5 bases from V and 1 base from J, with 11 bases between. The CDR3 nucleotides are TGTGCCAGCAGCGACATGACAGCGAACACTGAAGCTTTCTTT. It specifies CASSDMTANTEAFF.

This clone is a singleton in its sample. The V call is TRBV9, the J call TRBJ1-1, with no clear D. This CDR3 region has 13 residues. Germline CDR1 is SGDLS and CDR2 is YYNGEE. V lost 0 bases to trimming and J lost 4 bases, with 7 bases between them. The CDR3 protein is CASSVGAGTEAFF. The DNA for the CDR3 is TGTGCCAGCAGCGTAGGGGCGGGCACTGAAGCTTTCTTT.

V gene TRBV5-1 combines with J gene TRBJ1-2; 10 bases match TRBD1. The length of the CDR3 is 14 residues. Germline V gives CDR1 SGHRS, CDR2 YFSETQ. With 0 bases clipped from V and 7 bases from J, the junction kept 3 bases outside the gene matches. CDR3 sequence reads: CASSLAGTGVGYTF. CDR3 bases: TGCGCCAGCAGCTTGGCCGGGACAGGGGTTGGCTACACCTTC.

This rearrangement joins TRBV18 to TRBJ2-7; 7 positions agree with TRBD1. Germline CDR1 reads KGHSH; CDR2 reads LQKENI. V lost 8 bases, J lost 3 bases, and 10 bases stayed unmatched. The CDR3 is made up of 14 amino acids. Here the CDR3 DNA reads TGTGCCAGCACGCCCGACAGGGACGGCTACGAGCAGTACTTC. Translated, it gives CASTPDRDGYEQYF.

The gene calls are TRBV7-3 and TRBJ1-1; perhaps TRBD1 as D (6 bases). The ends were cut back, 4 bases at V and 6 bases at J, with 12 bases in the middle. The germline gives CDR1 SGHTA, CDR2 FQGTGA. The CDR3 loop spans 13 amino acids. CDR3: CASSSAQGAEAFF. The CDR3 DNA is TGTGCCAGCAGCTCCGCACAGGGCGCTGAAGCTTTCTTT.

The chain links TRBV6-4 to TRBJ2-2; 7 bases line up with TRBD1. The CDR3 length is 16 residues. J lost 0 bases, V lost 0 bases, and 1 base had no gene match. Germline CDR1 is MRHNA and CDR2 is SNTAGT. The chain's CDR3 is CASSDSGTANTGELFF. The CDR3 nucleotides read TGTGCCAGCAGTGACTCCGGGACAGCGAACACCGGGGAGCTGTTTTTT.

The CDR3 here is CASSQFASGGRQETQYF. DNA for the CDR3: TGTGCCAGCAGCCAGTTCGCTAGCGGGGGGCGCCAAGAGACCCAGTACTTC. This chain links TRBV5-6 with TRBJ2-5; 11 positions agree with TRBD2. Trimming at V came to 4 bases and at J to 1 base, leaving 9 bases not matched to a gene. Germline V CDR1 and CDR2: SGHDT, YYEEEE. The CDR3 is 17 residues long.

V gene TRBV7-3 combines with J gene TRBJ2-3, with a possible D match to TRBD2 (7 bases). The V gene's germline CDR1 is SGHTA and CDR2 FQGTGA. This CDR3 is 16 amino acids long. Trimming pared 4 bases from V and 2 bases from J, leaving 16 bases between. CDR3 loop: CASSSFKGGLTDTQYF. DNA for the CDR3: TGTGCCAGCAGCTCTTTCAAGGGGGGGCTCACAGATACGCAGTATTTT.